This entry lists 16 T cell receptor beta chains sequenced from one sample in a study of cytomegalovirus exposure and HLA in healthy donors. The table came from immunoSEQ multiplex PCR; TCRdb's copy has only in-frame clones and leaves some out. The table shows roughly 56,000 clones, with 85% to 95% occurring only once. The sample taken for sequencing was PBMCs. The receptor source for this set is a man aged 18 to 29 in good health and CMV-seronegative.

In its sample, this clone was seen once. The chain uses TRBV7-3 and TRBJ2-1; D gene ambiguous. CDR3 length: 13 amino acids. The V end lost 1 base, the J end lost 5 bases, and 6 bases lay between the germline ends. CDR1 SGHTA and CDR2 FQGTGA come from the germline V gene. This CDR3 is CASSLRAHNEQFF. The CDR3 nucleotides read TGTGCCAGCAGCTTAAGGGCTCACAATGAGCAGTTCTTC.

The J gene is TRBJ2-1, the V gene TRBV27, with 10 positions matching TRBD1. Germline CDR1 is MNHEY and CDR2 is SMNVEV (reference sequence). After removal of 5 bases from V and 5 bases from J, the junction contained 6 bases not matched to a gene. This CDR3 has 15 amino acids. The CDR3: CASSMRDRGHNEQFF. The CDR3 DNA follows: TGTGCCAGCAGTATGCGGGACAGGGGACACAATGAGCAGTTCTTC.

The CDR3 nucleotides are TGTGCCAGCAGTTACTCCCTCAGGTCTAATGGCTACACCTTC. It encodes CASSYSLRSNGYTF. The J gene is TRBJ1-2, the V gene TRBV6-6, with D unresolved. Trimming shortened V by 0 bases and J by 6 bases, and 11 bases separated the two germline ends. Per the germline V gene, CDR1 is MNHNY and CDR2 is SVGAGI (reference sequence). The CDR3 totals 14 residues.

The chain carries TRBV10-3 and TRBJ2-2, with 7 bases aligning to TRBD1. Germline V gives CDR1 ENHRY, CDR2 SYGVKD. Trimming cost V 11 bases and J 0 bases; bases outside gene matches: 12. The CDR3 totals 16 residues. CDR3 region: CAVHETGTANTGELFF. CDR3 sequence (DNA): TGTGCCGTCCACGAAACCGGGACAGCGAACACCGGGGAGCTGTTTTTT.

This chain uses TRBV6-6 with TRBJ2-1; 8 bases are a match to TRBD2. The CDR3 is 15 residues long. The V and J ends lost 4 bases and 9 bases, in that order; junction bases with no gene match: 11. The V gene's germline CDR1 is MNHNY and CDR2 SVGAGI (reference sequence). The CDR3 nucleotides are TGTGCCAGCAGTTCATCCCCGGGAGGGCCCTCTGAGCAGTTCTTC. The encoded protein is CASSSSPGGPSEQFF.

This clone was recorded once. The chain couples TRBV2 to TRBJ2-7; D possibly corresponds to TRBD2 (7 bases). Looked up from germline, CDR1 is SNHLY and CDR2 is FYNNEI. V lost 8 bases to trimming and J lost 0 bases, with 14 bases between them. The CDR3 runs to 14 residues. CDR3 bases: TGTGCCAGCGAGGGGGGGGGCCGCTCCTACGAGCAGTACTTC. Translated: CASEGGGRSYEQYF.

J is TRBJ2-7 and V is TRBV11-2, with a possible D match to TRBD1 (6 bases). Trimming left V 5 bases short and J 2 bases short, with 13 bases between. This CDR3 contains 14 residues. The germline V gene encodes CDR1 SGHAT and CDR2 FQNNGV. The DNA of the CDR3 is TGTGCCAGCAGCCAAATACAGGGTACCTACGAGCAGTACTTC. Encoded protein: CASSQIQGTYEQYF.

The rearrangement joins TRBV27 to TRBJ2-2; unclear D gene. This CDR3 has 12 residues. Germline CDR1 reads MNHEY; CDR2 reads SMNVEV (reference sequence). Deletions cut 3 bases from V and 6 bases from J, with 5 bases between. CDR3: CASSFRAGELFF. The CDR3 nucleotides read TGTGCCAGCAGTTTTCGGGCCGGGGAGCTGTTTTTT.

This chain connects TRBV4-2 to TRBJ2-2; TRBD2 matches 12 bases. The CDR3 loop spans 16 amino acids. Looked up from germline, CDR1 is LGHNA and CDR2 is YNFKEQ. V was clipped by 6 bases and J by 10 bases; unmatched bases: 12. In DNA form, the CDR3 reads TGTGCCAGCAGTCGTCGGACTAGCGGGATTAGGGAGGAGCTGTTTTTT. The encoded protein is CASSRRTSGIREELFF.

The CDR3 loop reads CASSGVAGGNNEQFF. The CDR3 bases are TGTGCCAGCAGTGGAGTGGCAGGGGGTAACAATGAGCAGTTCTTC. The V and J genes are TRBV2 and TRBJ2-1; 7 bases match TRBD1. The CDR3 runs to 15 residues. CDR1 is SNHLY, CDR2 FYNNEI, per germline. V was pared by 4 bases and J by 5 bases, with 8 bases of the junction left unmatched.

The CDR3, as DNA: TGTGCCAGCCGTCTTTCTTCTGGAAACACCATATATTTT. As protein: CASRLSSGNTIYF. The J gene is TRBJ1-3, the V gene TRBV11-2; D call uncertain. The germline V gene encodes CDR1 SGHAT and CDR2 FQNNGV. The CDR3 extends over 13 amino acids. With 8 bases removed from V and 1 base from J, the gap between germline ends came to 9 bases.

This chain connects TRBV6-1 to TRBJ2-7; 9 nucleotides align to TRBD1. V was pared by 6 bases and J by 5 bases, with 8 bases of the junction left unmatched. CDR3 length: 14 residues. CDR1 is MNHNS, CDR2 SASEGT, per germline. CDR3 protein: CASRSDRGLDEQYF. The DNA of the CDR3 is TGTGCCAGCAGATCCGACAGGGGGTTGGACGAGCAGTACTTC.

The V call is TRBV7-9, the J call TRBJ1-2; weak D call: TRBD1 (6 bases). The length of the CDR3 is 13 residues. V was clipped by 5 bases and J by 0 bases, with 7 bases between them. CDR1 is SEHNR and CDR2 is FQNEAQ in the germline V gene (reference sequence). CDR3 sequence reads: CASSPGANYGYTF. The CDR3 DNA reads TGTGCCAGCAGCCCAGGGGCTAACTATGGCTACACCTTC.

This clone is a singleton in its sample. The V call is TRBV10-3, the J call TRBJ2-5, with 9 bases fitting TRBD2. CDR1 and CDR2 (germline): ENHRY, SYGVKD. This CDR3 is built from 14 residues. V trimming: 2 bases; J trimming: 5 bases; junction bases outside the gene matches: 3. The CDR3 loop is CAISEGGGEETQYF. CDR3 nucleotide sequence: TGTGCCATCAGTGAGGGCGGGGGGGAGGAGACCCAGTACTTC.

The CDR3 nucleotides read TGTGCCAGCTCACCCGCTCGGACAGGGGACGAAAAACTGTTTTTT. Translation gives CASSPARTGDEKLFF. The V and J genes are TRBV18 and TRBJ1-4; 9 bases are a match to TRBD1. Germline trimming cut 3 bases from V and 8 bases from J; bases unmatched to any gene: 7. The CDR3 consists of 15 residues. Germline V gives CDR1 KGHSH, CDR2 LQKENI.

The chain combines TRBV6-5 with TRBJ2-7, with a tentative D call TRBD2 (6 bases). The CDR3 length is 13 residues. The germline gives CDR1 MNHEY, CDR2 SVGAGI. Trimming took 7 bases from V and 2 from J, leaving 12 bases between them. CDR3 residues: CASTGSGTYEQYF. DNA for the CDR3: TGTGCCAGCACCGGTAGCGGAACCTACGAGCAGTACTTC.